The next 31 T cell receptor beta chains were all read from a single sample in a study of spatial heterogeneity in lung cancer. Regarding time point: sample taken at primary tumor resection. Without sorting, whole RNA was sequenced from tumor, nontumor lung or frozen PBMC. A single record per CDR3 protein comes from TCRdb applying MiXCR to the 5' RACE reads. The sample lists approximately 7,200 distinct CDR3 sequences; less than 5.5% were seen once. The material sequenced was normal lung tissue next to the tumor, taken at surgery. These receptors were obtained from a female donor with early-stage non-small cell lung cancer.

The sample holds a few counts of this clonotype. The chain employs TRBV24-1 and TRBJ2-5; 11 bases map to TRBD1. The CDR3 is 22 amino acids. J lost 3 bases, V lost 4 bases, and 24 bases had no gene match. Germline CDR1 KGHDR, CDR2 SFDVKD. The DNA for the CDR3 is TGTGCCACCAGTGACCCAGGACAGGGGGCGGCTAGCGGACCCCTGATGGAAGAGACCCAGTACTTC. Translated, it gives CATSDPGQGAASGPLMEETQYF.

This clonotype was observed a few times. CDR3 region: CASSPRGLAGDEQFF. In DNA, the CDR3 is TGTGCCAGCTCACCACGGGGACTAGCGGGAGATGAGCAGTTCTTC. The chain joins TRBV18 to TRBJ2-1; 14 nucleotides match TRBD2. The CDR3 extends over 15 amino acids. J was trimmed by 8 bases and V by 1 base; bases with no gene match: 1. Germline CDR1 and CDR2: KGHSH and LQKENI.

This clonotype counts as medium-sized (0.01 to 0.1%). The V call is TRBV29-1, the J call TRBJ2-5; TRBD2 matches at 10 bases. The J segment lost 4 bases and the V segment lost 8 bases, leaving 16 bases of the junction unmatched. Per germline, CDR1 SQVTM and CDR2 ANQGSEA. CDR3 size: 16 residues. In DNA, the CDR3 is TGCAGCCCCACGACAGCGGGAGGGCCGAGTGGAGAGACCCAGTACTTC. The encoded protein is CSPTTAGGPSGETQYF.

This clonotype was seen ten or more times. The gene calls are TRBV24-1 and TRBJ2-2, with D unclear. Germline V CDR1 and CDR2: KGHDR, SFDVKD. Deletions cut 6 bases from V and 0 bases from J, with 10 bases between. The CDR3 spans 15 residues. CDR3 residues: CATSIGWANTGELFF. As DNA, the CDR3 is TGTGCCACCAGTATCGGCTGGGCGAACACCGGGGAGCTGTTTTTT.

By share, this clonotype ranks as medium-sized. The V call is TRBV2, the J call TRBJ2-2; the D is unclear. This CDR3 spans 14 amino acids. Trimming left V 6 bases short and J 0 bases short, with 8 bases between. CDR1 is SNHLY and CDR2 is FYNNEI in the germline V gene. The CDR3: CASRRETNTGELFF. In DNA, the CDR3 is TGTGCCAGCAGAAGGGAAACGAACACCGGGGAGCTGTTTTTT.

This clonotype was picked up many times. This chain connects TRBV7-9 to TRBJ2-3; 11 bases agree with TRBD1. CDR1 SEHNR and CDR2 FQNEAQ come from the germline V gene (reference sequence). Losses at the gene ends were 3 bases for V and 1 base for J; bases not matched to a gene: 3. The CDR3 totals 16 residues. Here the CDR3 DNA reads TGTGCCAGCAGCTTTTCGGACAGGGGGCGCACAGATACGCAGTATTTT. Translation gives CASSFSDRGRTDTQYF.

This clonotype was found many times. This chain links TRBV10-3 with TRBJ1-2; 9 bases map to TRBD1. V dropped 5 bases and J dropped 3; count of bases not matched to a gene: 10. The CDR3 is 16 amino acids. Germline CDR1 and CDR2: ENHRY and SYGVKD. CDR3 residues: CAISKAGTGNYYGYTF. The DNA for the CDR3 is TGTGCCATCAGTAAAGCCGGGACAGGGAACTACTATGGCTACACCTTC.

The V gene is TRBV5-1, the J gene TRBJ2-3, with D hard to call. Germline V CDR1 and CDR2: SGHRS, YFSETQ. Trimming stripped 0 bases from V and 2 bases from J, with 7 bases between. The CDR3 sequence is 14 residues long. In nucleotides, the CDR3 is TGCGCCAGCAGCTTGGCGGAGTCCACAGATACGCAGTATTTT. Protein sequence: CASSLAESTDTQYF. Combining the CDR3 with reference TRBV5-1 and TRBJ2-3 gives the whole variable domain KAGVTQTPRYLIKTRGQQVTLSCSPISGHRSVSWYQQTPGQGLQFLFEYFSETQRNKGNFPGRFSGRQFSNSRSEMNVSTLELGDSALYLCASSLAESTDTQYFGPGTRLTVL.

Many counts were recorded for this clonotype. The CDR3 protein is CASSMDRVGEQYF. The CDR3 DNA reads TGTGCCAGTAGTATGGACAGGGTGGGCGAGCAGTACTTC. This chain joins TRBV19 and TRBJ2-7; 8 positions match TRBD1. Germline V CDR1 and CDR2: LNHDA, SQIVND (reference sequence). V lost 3 bases and J lost 6; bases outside the gene matches: 4. The CDR3 totals 13 residues.

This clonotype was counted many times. DNA of the CDR3: TGTGCCAGCAGCCCCAAACTAGCGGGAGGGCCGCATGAGCAGTTCTTC. It specifies CASSPKLAGGPHEQFF. This sequence joins TRBV5-6 and TRBJ2-1; TRBD2 matches at 13 bases. Losses at the gene ends were 4 bases for V and 8 bases for J; bases not matched to a gene: 9. Germline V lookup: CDR1 SGHDT, CDR2 YYEEEE. The CDR3 extends over 16 amino acids.

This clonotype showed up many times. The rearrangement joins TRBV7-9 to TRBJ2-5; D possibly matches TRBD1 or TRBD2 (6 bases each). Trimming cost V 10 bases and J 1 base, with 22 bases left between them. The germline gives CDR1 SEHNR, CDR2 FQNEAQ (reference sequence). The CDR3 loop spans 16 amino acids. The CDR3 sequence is CATGSGGAGFQETQYF. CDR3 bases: TGTGCCACCGGGAGTGGGGGCGCCGGGTTCCAAGAGACCCAGTACTTC. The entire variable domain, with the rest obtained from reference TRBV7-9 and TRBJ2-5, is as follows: DTGVSQNPRHKITKRGQNVTFRCDPISEHNRLYWYRQTLGQGPEFLTYFQNEAQLEKSRLLSDRFSAERPKGSFSTLEIQRTEQGDSAMYLCATGSGGAGFQETQYFGPGTRLLVL.

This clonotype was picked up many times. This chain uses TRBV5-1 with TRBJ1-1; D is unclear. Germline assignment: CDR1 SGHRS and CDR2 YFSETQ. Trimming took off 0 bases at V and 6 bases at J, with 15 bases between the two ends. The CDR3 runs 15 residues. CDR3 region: CASSLAAPGVAEAFF. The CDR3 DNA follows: TGCGCCAGCAGCTTGGCCGCCCCCGGGGTGGCTGAAGCTTTCTTT.

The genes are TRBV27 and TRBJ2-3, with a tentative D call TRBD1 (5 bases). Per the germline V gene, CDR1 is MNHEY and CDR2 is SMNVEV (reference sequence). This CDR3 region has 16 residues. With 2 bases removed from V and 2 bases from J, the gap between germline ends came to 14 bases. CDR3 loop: CASSLGHRPTTDTQYF. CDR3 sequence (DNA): TGTGCCAGCAGTTTAGGACACCGACCTACCACAGATACGCAGTATTTT.

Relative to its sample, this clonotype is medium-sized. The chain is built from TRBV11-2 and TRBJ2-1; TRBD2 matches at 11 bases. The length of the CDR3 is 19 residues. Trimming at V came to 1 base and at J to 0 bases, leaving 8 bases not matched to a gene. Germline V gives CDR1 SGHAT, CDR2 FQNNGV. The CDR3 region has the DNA TGTGCCAGCAGCTTAGGACTAGCGGGATACCCCAGCTCCTACAATGAGCAGTTCTTC. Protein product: CASSLGLAGYPSSYNEQFF.

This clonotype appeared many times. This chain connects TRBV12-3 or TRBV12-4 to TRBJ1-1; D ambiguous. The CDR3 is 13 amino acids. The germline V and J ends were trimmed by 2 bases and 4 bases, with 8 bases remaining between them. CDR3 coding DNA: TGTGCCAGCAGTTTATCGACCGGCACTGAAGCTTTCTTT. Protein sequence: CASSLSTGTEAFF.

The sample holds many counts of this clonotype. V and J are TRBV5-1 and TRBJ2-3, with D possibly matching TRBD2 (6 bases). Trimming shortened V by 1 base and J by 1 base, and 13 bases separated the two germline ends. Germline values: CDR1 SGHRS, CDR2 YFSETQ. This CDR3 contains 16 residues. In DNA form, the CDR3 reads TGCGCCAGCAGCTTGCCAACAGGAGGGGGCACAGATACGCAGTATTTT. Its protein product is CASSLPTGGGTDTQYF.

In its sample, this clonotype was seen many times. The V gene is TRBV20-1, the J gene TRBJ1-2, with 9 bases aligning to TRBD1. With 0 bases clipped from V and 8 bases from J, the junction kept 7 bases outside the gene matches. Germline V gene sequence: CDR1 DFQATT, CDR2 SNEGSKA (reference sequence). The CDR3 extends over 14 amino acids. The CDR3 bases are TGCAGTGCTAGAGATAGGACAGGGGTCAGCGGCTACACCTTC. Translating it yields CSARDRTGVSGYTF.

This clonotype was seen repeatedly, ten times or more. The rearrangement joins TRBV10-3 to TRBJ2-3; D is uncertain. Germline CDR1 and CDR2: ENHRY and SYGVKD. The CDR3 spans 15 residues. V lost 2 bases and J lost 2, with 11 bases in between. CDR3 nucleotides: TGTGCCATCAGTGAGGGCGGCGACCTCACAGATACGCAGTATTTT. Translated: CAISEGGDLTDTQYF.

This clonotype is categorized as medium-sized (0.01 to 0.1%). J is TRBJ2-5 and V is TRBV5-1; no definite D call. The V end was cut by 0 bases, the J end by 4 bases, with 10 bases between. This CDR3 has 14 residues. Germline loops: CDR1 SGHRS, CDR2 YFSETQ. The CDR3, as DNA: TGCGCCAGCAGCTTGGCCTCGAGTCGAGAGACCCAGTACTTC. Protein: CASSLASSRETQYF.

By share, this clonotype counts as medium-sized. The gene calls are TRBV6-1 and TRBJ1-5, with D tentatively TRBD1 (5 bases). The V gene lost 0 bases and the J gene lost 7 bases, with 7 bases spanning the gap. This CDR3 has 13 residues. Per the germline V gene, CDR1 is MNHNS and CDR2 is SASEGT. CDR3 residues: CASSEAWDQPQHF. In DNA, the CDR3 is TGTGCCAGCAGTGAAGCGTGGGACCAGCCCCAGCATTTT.

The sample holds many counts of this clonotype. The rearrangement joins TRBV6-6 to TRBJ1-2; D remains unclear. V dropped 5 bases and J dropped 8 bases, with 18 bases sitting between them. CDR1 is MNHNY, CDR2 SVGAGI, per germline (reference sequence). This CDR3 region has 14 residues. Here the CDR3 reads CASSQMAGEWGYTF. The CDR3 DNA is TGTGCCAGCAGTCAAATGGCCGGCGAATGGGGCTACACCTTC.

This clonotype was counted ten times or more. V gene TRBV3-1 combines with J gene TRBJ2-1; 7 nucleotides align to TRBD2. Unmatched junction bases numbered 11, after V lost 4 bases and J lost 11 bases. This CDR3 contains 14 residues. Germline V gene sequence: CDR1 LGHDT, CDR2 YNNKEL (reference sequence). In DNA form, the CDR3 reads TGTGCCAGCAGCCTGGGCAGGGAGGGAACTAAGCAGTTCTTC. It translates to CASSLGREGTKQFF.

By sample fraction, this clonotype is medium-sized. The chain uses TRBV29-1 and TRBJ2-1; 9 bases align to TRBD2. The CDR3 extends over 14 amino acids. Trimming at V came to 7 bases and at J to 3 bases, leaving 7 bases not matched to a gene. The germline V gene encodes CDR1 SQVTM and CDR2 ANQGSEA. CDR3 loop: CSARLAENYNEQFF. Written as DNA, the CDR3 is TGCAGCGCAAGACTAGCGGAGAACTACAATGAGCAGTTCTTC.

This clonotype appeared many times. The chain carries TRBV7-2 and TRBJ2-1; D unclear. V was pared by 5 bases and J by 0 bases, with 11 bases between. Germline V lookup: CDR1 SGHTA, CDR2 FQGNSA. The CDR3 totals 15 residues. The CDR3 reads CASSRVGFSYNEQFF. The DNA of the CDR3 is TGTGCCAGCAGCCGCGTGGGGTTCTCCTACAATGAGCAGTTCTTC.

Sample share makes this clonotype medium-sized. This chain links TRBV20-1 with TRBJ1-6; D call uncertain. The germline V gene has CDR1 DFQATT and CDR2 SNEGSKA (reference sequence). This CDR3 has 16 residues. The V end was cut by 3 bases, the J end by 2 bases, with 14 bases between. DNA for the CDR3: TGCAGTGCTAGCTCGAGCGTTAGGGCCTATAATTCACCCCTCCACTTT. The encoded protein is CSASSSVRAYNSPLHF.

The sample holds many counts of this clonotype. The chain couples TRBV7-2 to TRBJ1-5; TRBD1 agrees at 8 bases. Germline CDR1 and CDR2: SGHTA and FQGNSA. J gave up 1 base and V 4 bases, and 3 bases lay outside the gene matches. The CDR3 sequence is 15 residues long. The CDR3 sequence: CASSSQGASNQPQHF. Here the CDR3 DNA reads TGTGCCAGCAGCTCCCAGGGGGCAAGCAATCAGCCCCAGCATTTT.

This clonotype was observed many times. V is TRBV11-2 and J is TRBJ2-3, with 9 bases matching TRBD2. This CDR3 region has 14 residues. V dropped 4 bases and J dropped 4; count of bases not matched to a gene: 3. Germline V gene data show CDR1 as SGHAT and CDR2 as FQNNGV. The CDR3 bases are TGTGCCAGCAGCTCGGGACTAGCCGCAGATACGCAGTATTTT. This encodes CASSSGLAADTQYF.

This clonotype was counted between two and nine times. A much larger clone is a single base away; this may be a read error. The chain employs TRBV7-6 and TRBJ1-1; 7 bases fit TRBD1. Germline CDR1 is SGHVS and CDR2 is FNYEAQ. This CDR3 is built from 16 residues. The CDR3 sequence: CVSSYSYLDRVTEAFF. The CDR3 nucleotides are TGTGTCAGCAGCTACAGCTACCTCGACAGGGTCACTGAAGCTTTCTTT.

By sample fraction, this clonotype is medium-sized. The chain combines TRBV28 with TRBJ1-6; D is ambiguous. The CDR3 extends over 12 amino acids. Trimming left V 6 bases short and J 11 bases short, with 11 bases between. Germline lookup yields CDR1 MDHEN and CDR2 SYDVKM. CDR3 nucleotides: TGTGCCAGCAGGCGAGAAACGGCACCCCTCCACTTT. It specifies CASRRETAPLHF.

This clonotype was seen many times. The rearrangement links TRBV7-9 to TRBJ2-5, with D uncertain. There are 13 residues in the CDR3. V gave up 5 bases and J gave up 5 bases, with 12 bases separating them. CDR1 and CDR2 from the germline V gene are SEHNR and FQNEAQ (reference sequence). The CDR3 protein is CASSPYSDETQYF. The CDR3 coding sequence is TGTGCCAGCAGCCCTTACAGCGACGAGACCCAGTACTTC. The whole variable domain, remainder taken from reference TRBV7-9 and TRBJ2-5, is DTGVSQNPRHKITKRGQNVTFRCDPISEHNRLYWYRQTLGQGPEFLTYFQNEAQLEKSRLLSDRFSAERPKGSFSTLEIQRTEQGDSAMYLCASSPYSDETQYFGPGTRLLVL.

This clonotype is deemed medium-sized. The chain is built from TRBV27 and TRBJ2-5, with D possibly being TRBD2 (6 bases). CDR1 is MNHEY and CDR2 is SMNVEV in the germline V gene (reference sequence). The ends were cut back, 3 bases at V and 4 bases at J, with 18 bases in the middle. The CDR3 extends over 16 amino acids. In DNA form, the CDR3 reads TGTGCCAGCAGTTTTGTGGGACGGACGGGAGTAGAGACCCAGTACTTC. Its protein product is CASSFVGRTGVETQYF.